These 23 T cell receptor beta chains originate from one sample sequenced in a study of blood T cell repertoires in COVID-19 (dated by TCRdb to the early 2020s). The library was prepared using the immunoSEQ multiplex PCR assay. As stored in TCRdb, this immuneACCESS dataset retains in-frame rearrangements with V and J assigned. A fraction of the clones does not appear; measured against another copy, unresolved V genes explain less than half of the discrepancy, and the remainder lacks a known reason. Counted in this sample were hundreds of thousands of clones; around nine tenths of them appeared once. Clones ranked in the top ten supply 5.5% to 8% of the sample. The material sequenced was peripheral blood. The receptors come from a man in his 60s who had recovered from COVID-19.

The CDR3 bases are TGCGCCAGCAGCGATTCCAGGCGGGAGGGCCGCACCGGGGAGCTGTTTTTT. As protein: CASSDSRREGRTGELFF. The chain recombines TRBV5-1 with TRBJ2-2; 9 bases are shared with TRBD2. This CDR3 region has 17 residues. V lost 4 bases, J lost 4 bases, and 11 bases stayed unmatched. CDR1 SGHRS and CDR2 YFSETQ come from the germline V gene.

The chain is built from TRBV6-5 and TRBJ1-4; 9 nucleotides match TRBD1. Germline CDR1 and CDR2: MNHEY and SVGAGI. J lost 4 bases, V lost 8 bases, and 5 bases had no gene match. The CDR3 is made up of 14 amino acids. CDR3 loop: CASGTGLGNEKLFF. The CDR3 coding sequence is TGTGCCAGCGGGACAGGGCTTGGTAATGAAAAACTGTTTTTT.

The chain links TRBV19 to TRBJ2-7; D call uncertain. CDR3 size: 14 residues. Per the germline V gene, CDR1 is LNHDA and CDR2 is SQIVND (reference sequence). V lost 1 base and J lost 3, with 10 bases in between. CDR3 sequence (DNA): TGTGCCAGTAGTATAGGACACCAGAACTACGAGCAGTACTTC. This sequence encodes CASSIGHQNYEQYF. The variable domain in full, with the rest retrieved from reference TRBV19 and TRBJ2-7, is DGGITQSPKYLFRKEGQNVTLSCEQNLNHDAMYWYRQDPGQGLRLIYYSQIVNDFQKGDIAEGYSVSREKKESFPLTVTSAQKNPTAFYLCASSIGHQNYEQYFGPGTRLTVT.

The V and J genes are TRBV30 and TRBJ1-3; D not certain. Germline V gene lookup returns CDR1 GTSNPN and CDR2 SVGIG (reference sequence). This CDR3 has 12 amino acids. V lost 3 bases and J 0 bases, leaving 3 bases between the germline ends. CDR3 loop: CAWSSSGNTIYF. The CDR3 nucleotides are TGTGCCTGGAGCAGCTCTGGAAACACCATATATTTT.

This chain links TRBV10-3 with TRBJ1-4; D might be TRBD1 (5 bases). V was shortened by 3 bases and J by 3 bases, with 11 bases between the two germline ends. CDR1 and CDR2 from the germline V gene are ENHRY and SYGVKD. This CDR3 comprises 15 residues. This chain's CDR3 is CAISEPQGSNEKLFF. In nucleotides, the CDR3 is TGTGCCATCAGTGAACCCCAGGGTTCTAATGAAAAACTGTTTTTT.

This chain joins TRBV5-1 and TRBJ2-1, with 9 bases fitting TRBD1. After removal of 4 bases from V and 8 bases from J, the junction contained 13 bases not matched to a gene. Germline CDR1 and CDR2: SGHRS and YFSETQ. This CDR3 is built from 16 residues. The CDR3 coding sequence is TGCGCCAGCAGCCAAAACCGGGACAGGGCATGGTATGAGCAGTTCTTC. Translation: CASSQNRDRAWYEQFF. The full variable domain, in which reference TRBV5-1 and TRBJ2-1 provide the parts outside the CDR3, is KAGVTQTPRYLIKTRGQQVTLSCSPISGHRSVSWYQQTPGQGLQFLFEYFSETQRNKGNFPGRFSGRQFSNSRSEMNVSTLELGDSALYLCASSQNRDRAWYEQFFGPGTRLTVL.

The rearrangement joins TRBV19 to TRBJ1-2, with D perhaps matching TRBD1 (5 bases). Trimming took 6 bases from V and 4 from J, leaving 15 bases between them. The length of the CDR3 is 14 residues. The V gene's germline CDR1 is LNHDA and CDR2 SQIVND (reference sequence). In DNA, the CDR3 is TGTGCCAGTAGCAATATTCAGGGTCGCTATGGCTACACCTTC. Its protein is CASSNIQGRYGYTF. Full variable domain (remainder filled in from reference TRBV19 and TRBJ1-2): DGGITQSPKYLFRKEGQNVTLSCEQNLNHDAMYWYRQDPGQGLRLIYYSQIVNDFQKGDIAEGYSVSREKKESFPLTVTSAQKNPTAFYLCASSNIQGRYGYTFGSGTRLTVV.

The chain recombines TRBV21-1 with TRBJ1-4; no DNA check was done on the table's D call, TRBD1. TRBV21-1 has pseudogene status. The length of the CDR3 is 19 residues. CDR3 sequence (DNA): TGTGCCAGCAGCAAAGGACGCTGCAGGGGGCACCTCTGGGATGAAAAACTGTTTTTT. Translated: CASSKGRCRGHLWDEKLFF.

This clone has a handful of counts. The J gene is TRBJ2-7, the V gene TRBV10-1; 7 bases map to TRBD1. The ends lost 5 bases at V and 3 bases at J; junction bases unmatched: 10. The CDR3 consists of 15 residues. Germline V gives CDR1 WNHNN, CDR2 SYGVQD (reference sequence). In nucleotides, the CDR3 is TGCGCCAGCAGTCACCGGACAGGTAGAGGCTACGAGCAGTACTTC. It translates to CASSHRTGRGYEQYF.

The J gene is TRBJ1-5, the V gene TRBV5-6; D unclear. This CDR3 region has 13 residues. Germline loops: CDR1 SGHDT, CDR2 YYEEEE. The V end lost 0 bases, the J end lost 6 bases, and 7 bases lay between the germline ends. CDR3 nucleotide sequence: TGTGCCAGCAGCTTGGGGCGGGTTCAGCCCCAGCATTTT. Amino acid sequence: CASSLGRVQPQHF.

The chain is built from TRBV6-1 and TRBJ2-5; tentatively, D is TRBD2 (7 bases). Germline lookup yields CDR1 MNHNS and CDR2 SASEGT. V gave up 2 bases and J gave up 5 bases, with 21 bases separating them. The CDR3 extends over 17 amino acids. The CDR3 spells CASSERGGQLFLETQYF. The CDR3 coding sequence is TGTGCCAGCAGTGAAAGGGGGGGGCAACTCTTTCTGGAGACCCAGTACTTC.

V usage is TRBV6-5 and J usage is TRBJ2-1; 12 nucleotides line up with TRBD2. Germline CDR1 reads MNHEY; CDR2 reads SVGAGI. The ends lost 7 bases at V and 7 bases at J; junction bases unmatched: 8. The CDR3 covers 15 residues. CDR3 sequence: CASTVTSGSNNEQFF. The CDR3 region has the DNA TGTGCCAGCACCGTGACTAGCGGGAGTAATAATGAGCAGTTCTTC.

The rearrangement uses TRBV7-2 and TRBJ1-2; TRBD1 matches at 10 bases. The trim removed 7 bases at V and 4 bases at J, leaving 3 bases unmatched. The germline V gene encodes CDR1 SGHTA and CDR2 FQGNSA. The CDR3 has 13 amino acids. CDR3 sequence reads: CASIRTGGYGYTF. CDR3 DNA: TGTGCCAGCATCAGGACAGGGGGCTATGGCTACACCTTC.

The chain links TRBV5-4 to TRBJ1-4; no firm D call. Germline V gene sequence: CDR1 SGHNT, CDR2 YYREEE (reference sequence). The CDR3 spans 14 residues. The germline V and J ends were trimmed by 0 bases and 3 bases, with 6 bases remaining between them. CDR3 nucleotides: TGTGCCAGCAGCTTGGACAACGCTAATGAAAAACTGTTTTTT. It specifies CASSLDNANEKLFF.

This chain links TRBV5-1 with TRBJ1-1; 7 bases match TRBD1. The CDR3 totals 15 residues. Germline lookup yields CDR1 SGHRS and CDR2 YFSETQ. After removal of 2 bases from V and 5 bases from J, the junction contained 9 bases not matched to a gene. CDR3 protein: CASSFLQGMRTEAFF. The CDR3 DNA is TGCGCCAGCAGCTTTTTACAGGGGATGAGAACTGAAGCTTTCTTT.

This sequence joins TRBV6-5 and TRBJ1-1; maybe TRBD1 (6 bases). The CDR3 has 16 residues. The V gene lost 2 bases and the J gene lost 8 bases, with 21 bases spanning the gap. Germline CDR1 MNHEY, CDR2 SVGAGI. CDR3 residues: CASSYLGTTPSKEAFF. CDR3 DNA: TGTGCCAGCAGTTACCTCGGGACAACTCCCAGCAAGGAAGCTTTCTTT.

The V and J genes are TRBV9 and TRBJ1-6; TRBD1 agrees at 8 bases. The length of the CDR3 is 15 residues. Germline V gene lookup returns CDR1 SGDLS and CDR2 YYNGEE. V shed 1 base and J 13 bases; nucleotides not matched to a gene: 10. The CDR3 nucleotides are TGTGCCAGCAGCGTAACATGGACAGGGACGGGGCCCCTCCACTTT. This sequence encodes CASSVTWTGTGPLHF.

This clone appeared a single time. CDR3: CASSFGDTNTPGELFF. Here the CDR3 DNA reads TGCGCCAGCAGCTTTGGGGACACGAACACACCCGGGGAGCTGTTTTTT. The chain carries TRBV5-1 and TRBJ2-2; tentative D call: TRBD1 (6 bases). Germline-derived CDR1 and CDR2 are SGHRS and YFSETQ. The CDR3 has 16 residues. V was pared by 2 bases and J by 6 bases, with 17 bases between.

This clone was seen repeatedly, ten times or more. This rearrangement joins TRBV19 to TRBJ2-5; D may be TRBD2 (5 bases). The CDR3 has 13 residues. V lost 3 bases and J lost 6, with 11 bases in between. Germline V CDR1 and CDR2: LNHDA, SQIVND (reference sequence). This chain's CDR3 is CASSIGRGKTQYF. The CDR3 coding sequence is TGTGCCAGTAGTATTGGGAGAGGGAAGACCCAGTACTTC.

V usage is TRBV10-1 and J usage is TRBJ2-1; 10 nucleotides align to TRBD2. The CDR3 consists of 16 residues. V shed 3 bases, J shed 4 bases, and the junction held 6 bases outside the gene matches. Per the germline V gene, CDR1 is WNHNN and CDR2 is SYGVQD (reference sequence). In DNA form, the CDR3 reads TGCGCCAGCAGTGATATAGCGGGGGGCGAATACAATGAGCAGTTCTTC. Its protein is CASSDIAGGEYNEQFF.

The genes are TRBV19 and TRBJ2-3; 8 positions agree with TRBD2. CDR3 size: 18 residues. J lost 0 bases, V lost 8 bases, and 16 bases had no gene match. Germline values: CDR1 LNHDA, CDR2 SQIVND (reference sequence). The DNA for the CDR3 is TGTGCCAGTCGCTATACGGCGGGAGGCCTGGGTAGCACAGATACGCAGTATTTT. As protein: CASRYTAGGLGSTDTQYF. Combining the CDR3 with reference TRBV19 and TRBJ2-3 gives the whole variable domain DGGITQSPKYLFRKEGQNVTLSCEQNLNHDAMYWYRQDPGQGLRLIYYSQIVNDFQKGDIAEGYSVSREKKESFPLTVTSAQKNPTAFYLCASRYTAGGLGSTDTQYFGPGTRLTVL.

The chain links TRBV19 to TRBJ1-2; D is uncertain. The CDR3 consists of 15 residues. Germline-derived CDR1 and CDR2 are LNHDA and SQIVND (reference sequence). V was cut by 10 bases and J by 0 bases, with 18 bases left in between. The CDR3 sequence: CATMGAAVSNYGYTF. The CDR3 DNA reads TGTGCCACCATGGGAGCGGCAGTTTCTAACTATGGCTACACCTTC.

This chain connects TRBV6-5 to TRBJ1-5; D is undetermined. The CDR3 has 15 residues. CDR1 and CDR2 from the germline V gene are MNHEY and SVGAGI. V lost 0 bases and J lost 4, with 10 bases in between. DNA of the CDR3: TGTGCCAGCAGTTACTCGGAGCCGGGGAATCAGCCCCAGCATTTT. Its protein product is CASSYSEPGNQPQHF.